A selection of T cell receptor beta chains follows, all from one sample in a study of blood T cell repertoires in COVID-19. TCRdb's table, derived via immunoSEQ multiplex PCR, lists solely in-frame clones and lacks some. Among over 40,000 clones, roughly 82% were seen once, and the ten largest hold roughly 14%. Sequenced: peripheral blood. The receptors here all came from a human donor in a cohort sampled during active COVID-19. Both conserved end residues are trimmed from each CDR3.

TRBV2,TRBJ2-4,ASSLTGFVAKNIQY
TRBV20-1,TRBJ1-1,SATGGTEAF
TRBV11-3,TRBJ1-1,ASSQGQFEAF
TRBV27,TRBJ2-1,ASSAPIATRINEQF
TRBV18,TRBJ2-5,ASSQVTGQETQY
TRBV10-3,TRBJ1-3,AIMGGGNTIY
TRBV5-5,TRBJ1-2,ASSLAVDRGGYGYT
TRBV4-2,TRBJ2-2,ASSQDWSGGFTGELF
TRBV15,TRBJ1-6,ATSRAQGSDSPLH
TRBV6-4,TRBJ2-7,ASSEKDRENVYEQY
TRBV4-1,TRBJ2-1,ASSQNGAGGSYNEQF
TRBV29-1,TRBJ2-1,SVDPGQGSYNEQF
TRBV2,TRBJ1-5,ASSVFRVSNQPQH
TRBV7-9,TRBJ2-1,ASTWGTGEI
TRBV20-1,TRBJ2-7,SAGGAQQY
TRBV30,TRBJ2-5,AWNTGQGIETQY
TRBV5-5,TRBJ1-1,ASSQSGRAEAF
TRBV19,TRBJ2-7,ASKTGLSSYEQY
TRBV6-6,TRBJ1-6,ASSPGQGTSPLH
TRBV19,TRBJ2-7,ASSMGTGSPYEQY